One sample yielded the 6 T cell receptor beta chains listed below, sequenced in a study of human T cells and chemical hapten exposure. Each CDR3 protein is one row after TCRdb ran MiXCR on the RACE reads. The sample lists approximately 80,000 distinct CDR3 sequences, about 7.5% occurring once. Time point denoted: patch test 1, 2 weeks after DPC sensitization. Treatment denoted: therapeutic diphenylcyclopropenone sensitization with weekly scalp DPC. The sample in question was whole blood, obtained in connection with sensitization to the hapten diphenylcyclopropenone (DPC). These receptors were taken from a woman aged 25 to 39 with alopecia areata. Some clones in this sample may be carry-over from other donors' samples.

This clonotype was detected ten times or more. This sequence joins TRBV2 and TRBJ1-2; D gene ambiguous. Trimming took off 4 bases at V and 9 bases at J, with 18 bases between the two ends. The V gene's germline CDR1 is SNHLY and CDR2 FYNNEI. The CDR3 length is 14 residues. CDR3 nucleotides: TGTGCCAGCAGTGTAAGTCGTCAGTTTACGAGCTACACCTTC. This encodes CASSVSRQFTSYTF.

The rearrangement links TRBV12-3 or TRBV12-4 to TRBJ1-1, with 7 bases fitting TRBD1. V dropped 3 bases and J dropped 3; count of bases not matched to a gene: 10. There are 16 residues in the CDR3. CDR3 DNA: TGTGCCAGCAGTTTGGGAGGGGGCGCCGGGTACACTGAAGCTTTCTTT. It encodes CASSLGGGAGYTEAFF.

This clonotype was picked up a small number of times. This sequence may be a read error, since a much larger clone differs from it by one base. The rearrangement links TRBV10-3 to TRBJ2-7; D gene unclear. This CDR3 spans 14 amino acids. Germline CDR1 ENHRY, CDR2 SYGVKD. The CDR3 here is CAISGTVSSDEQYF. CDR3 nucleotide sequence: TGTGCCATCAGTGGAACAGTCAGCTCCGACGAGCAGTACTTC.

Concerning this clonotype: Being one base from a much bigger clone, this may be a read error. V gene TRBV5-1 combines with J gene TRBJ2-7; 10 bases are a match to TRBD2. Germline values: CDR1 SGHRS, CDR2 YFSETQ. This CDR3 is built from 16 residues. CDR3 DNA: TGCGTCAGCAGCTTGGACCAGCGGGGGGGCTCGTACGAGCAGTACTTC. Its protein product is CVSSLDQRGGSYEQYF.

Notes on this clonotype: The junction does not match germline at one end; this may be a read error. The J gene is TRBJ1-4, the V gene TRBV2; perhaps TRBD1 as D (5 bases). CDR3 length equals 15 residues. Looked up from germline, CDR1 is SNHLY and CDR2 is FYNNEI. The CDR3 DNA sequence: TGTGCCAGCAGAGAAGAGATGGGACCTGGAGAAAAACTGTTTTTT. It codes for CASREEMGPGEKLFF.

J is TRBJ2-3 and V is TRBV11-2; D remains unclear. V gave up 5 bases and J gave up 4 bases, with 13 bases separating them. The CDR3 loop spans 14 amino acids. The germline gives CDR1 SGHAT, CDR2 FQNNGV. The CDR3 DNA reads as TGTGCCAGCAGCCGTAGATTGGGCGCAGATACGCAGTATTTT. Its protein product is CASSRRLGADTQYF.